This T cell receptor beta chain is from a study of T cell repertoires in cytomegalovirus infection. About the study: HLA-C-restricted CMV epitopes, recently identified, and well-studied HLA-B-restricted ones were used by the study.

The count of this clonotype is one. The antigen is not known. Germline V CDR1 and CDR2: KGHSH, LQKENI. Trimming took 1 base from V and 8 from J, leaving 12 bases between them. The CDR3 length is 14 residues. TCRdb re-analysed the reads in MiXCR, keeping a single row per CDR3 protein. The table has under 300,000 distinct CDR3 sequences, approximately 22% seen once. The chain has TRBV18 and TRBJ2-1; tentatively, D is TRBD2 (6 bases). The sequence came from a human donor in good health (CMV status not recorded). Some clones in this sample may be carry-over from other donors' samples. The source material was cultured PBMCs, sampled from culture after CMV antigen stimulation. This CDR3 is CASSPLAVKDEQFF. Written as DNA, the CDR3 is TGTGCCAGCTCACCACTAGCGGTTAAGGATGAGCAGTTCTTC.